This T cell receptor beta chain was documented in a study of cytomegalovirus exposure and HLA in healthy donors. Study results and caveats: Indistinguishable V segments such as TRBV6-2 and TRBV6-3 were excluded. Presence/absence analysis assumed near-uniform sequencing depth across donors. In a later analysis, at a false discovery rate of 0.05, 15,000 to 20,000 TCR beta sequences matched HLA alleles. In most subjects, TCR beta sequences reportedly gave accurate predictions of HLA-A and HLA-B alleles.

PCR used 60 Vbeta primers and 13 Jbeta primers. Here immunoSEQ multiplex PCR was the method, and the copy in TCRdb shows in-frame clones only, minus some. The sample table includes approximately 100,000 clones. Losses at the gene ends were 2 bases for V and 3 bases for J; bases not matched to a gene: 5. The CDR3 consists of 15 residues. Per germline, CDR1 LGHNA and CDR2 YSLEER. On this clone: No antigen is known for it.

The specimen was PBMCs. The origin of this receptor is a man aged 50-59 years in good health and CMV-seropositive. The chain is built from TRBV4-3 and TRBJ1-2; 8 bases agree with TRBD1. The chain's CDR3 is CASSQPGQGYYGYTF. In DNA, the CDR3 is TGCGCCAGCAGCCAACCAGGACAGGGATACTATGGCTACACCTTC.